Shown below are 28 T cell receptor beta chains from a single sample sequenced in a study of human T cells and chemical hapten exposure (dated by TCRdb to the early 2020s). The sample's time point label is to be understood as: pre-sensitization, week 0. What the treatment or condition label conveys for this sample: therapeutic diphenylcyclopropenone sensitization with weekly scalp DPC. Library preparation used RACE. Sequencer: NextSeq 500. TCRdb trimmed the raw reads at Q25, called clones with MiXCR and kept productive beta chains. CDR3 protein sequences are deduplicated, and each keeps its most common genes and DNA. Across this sample there are about 270,000 distinct CDR3 sequences, with roughly 7.7% seen only once. Roughly 1.2% of the sample lies in the top ten. The material sequenced was whole blood, taken in connection with sensitization to the hapten diphenylcyclopropenone (DPC). All receptors come from a young man with alopecia areata. Some clones in this sample may be carry-over from other donors' samples.

This clonotype has only a few counts. The chain joins TRBV20-1 to TRBJ1-1, with D unresolved. Germline CDR1 DFQATT, CDR2 SNEGSKA (reference sequence). Trimming shortened V by 3 bases and J by 3 bases, and 14 bases separated the two germline ends. This CDR3 has 14 amino acids. The CDR3 DNA reads TGCAGTGCTAGGTTCCCCGGACGGGACACTGAAGCTTTCTTT. Translated, it gives CSARFPGRDTEAFF.

The table lists this clonotype with a few counts. V usage is TRBV29-1 and J usage is TRBJ1-6; 8 positions match TRBD1. The J segment lost 8 bases and the V segment lost 7 bases, leaving 7 bases of the junction unmatched. This CDR3 is built from 13 residues. Germline V lookup: CDR1 SQVTM, CDR2 ANQGSEA. The CDR3 DNA follows: TGCAGCGCCCAGACAGGGGAGGATTCACCCCTCCACTTT. It specifies CSAQTGEDSPLHF. The whole variable domain, remainder taken from reference TRBV29-1 and TRBJ1-6, is SAVISQKPSRDICQRGTSLTIQCQVDSQVTMMFWYRQQPGQSLTLIATANQGSEATYESGFVIDKFPISRPNLTFSTLTVSNMSPEDSSIYLCSAQTGEDSPLHFGNGTRLTVT.

The rearrangement joins TRBV6-6 to TRBJ2-7; D is possibly TRBD1 (6 bases). From germline, CDR1 is MNHNY and CDR2 SVGAGI (reference sequence). This CDR3 comprises 16 residues. Trimming stripped 2 bases from V and 3 bases from J, with 17 bases between. The CDR3 region is CASSYPPPQGYYEQYV. The CDR3 DNA sequence: TGTGCCAGCAGTTACCCCCCCCCGCAGGGGTACTACGAGCAGTACGTC.

This clonotype was observed many times. V is TRBV4-1 and J is TRBJ2-7; 9 nucleotides line up with TRBD2. The CDR3 loop spans 17 amino acids. CDR1 MGHRA and CDR2 YSYEKL come from the germline V gene. After removal of 5 bases from V and 3 bases from J, the junction contained 14 bases not matched to a gene. The CDR3 DNA is TGCGCCAGCAGCTCAGGTTTCGGCGGGGGGGAAAGCTACGAGCAGTACTTC. Translating it yields CASSSGFGGGESYEQYF.

This clonotype has only a few counts. The genes are TRBV20-1 and TRBJ1-1, with 11 positions matching TRBD1. Germline V CDR1 and CDR2: DFQATT, SNEGSKA (reference sequence). V lost 4 bases and J lost 10; bases outside the gene matches: 11. The CDR3 consists of 14 residues. CDR3 sequence reads: CSAIHRDRGTAAFF. The CDR3 bases are TGCAGTGCTATTCACCGGGACAGGGGGACAGCAGCTTTCTTT.

This chain links TRBV7-9 with TRBJ2-7; 9 nucleotides match TRBD1. Trimming at V came to 5 bases and at J to 2 bases, leaving 10 bases not matched to a gene. The CDR3 covers 16 residues. Germline CDR1 SEHNR, CDR2 FQNEAQ (reference sequence). DNA for the CDR3: TGTGCCAGCAGCCCACCCGCCGGGACAGGGCCCTACGAGCAGTACGTC. The encoded protein is CASSPPAGTGPYEQYV.

V and J are TRBV7-7 and TRBJ2-3, with D possibly being TRBD2 (6 bases). Germline V gene lookup returns CDR1 SSHAT and CDR2 FNYEAQ (reference sequence). V was cut by 5 bases and J by 0 bases, with 18 bases left in between. The CDR3 runs 17 residues. The CDR3 DNA reads TGTGCCAGCAGCCCTTTCTATCCCGGGACTAGCACAGATACGCAGTATTTT. Translating it yields CASSPFYPGTSTDTQYF.

This clonotype was seen only a few times. This chain links TRBV27 with TRBJ1-1; 7 bases line up with TRBD1. The germline CDR1 and CDR2 sequences are MNHEY and SMNVEV (reference sequence). Trimming took 2 bases from V and 6 from J; bases not matched to a gene: 9. There are 15 residues in the CDR3. The CDR3 nucleotides read TGTGCCAGCAGTTTAGGGGGAGGGGGCTTGTCTGAAGCTTTCTTT. Its protein product is CASSLGGGGLSEAFF.

The CDR3 sequence: CASSHPDRNYGYTF. In DNA, the CDR3 is TGTGCCAGCAGCCACCCCGACAGGAACTATGGCTACACCTTC. The V call is TRBV7-9, the J call TRBJ1-2; possibly TRBD1 for D (6 bases). This CDR3 is built from 14 residues. The germline V gene encodes CDR1 SEHNR and CDR2 FQNEAQ (reference sequence). V shed 5 bases and J shed 2 bases, with 12 bases lying between them.

This clonotype was detected only a few times. This sequence joins TRBV12-3 or TRBV12-4 and TRBJ2-5; D uncertain. CDR3 length: 15 amino acids. V lost 0 bases, J lost 5 bases, and 13 bases lay in between. The CDR3 protein is CASSLASSERETQYF. CDR3 DNA: TGTGCCAGCAGTTTAGCGTCGAGCGAACGGGAGACCCAGTACTTC.

This clonotype was picked up many times. V usage is TRBV7-2 and J usage is TRBJ1-6, with D hard to call. The CDR3 is 18 residues long. Germline CDR1 SGHTA, CDR2 FQGNSA. V was shortened by 3 bases and J by 2 bases, with 17 bases between the two germline ends. The CDR3 spells CASSLNAGDDTYNSPLHF. As DNA, the CDR3 is TGTGCCAGCAGCTTGAACGCAGGCGACGACACCTATAATTCACCCCTCCACTTT.

This clonotype turned up a few times. The V and J genes are TRBV12-3 or TRBV12-4 and TRBJ1-1; D may be TRBD1 (5 bases). The V and J ends lost 8 bases and 1 base respectively, with 14 bases between them. The CDR3 sequence is 14 residues long. The CDR3 sequence is CASGPQVSNTEAFF. In nucleotides, the CDR3 is TGTGCCAGCGGACCACAGGTGTCGAACACTGAAGCTTTCTTT.

The chain carries TRBV6-2 or TRBV6-3 and TRBJ2-4; TRBD2 agrees at 8 bases. With V trimmed by 4 bases and J by 6 bases, 11 bases remained unmatched. CDR3 size: 16 residues. Germline CDR1 reads MNHEY; CDR2 reads SVGEGT. CDR3 coding DNA: TGTGCCAGCAGTTCCCCCTCGGCCGCGGGGGGAAACATTCAGTACTTC. Amino acid sequence: CASSSPSAAGGNIQYF.

This clonotype has just a few counts. The chain links TRBV6-5 to TRBJ1-2, with TRBD1 identical over 7 bases. CDR1 is MNHEY and CDR2 is SVGAGI in the germline V gene. The CDR3 loop spans 16 amino acids. V shed 2 bases, J shed 0 bases, and the junction held 6 bases outside the gene matches. The CDR3 nucleotides read TGTGCCAGCAGTTACCGACAGGGAAGAGCTAACTATGGCTACACCTTC. It translates to CASSYRQGRANYGYTF.

Ten or more counts support this clonotype. This chain connects TRBV28 to TRBJ1-2; D is possibly TRBD1 (6 bases). The CDR3 has 13 amino acids. The V end was cut by 6 bases, the J end by 5 bases, with 13 bases between. Looked up from germline, CDR1 is MDHEN and CDR2 is SYDVKM. The DNA for the CDR3 is TGTGCCAGCAGGGACACAGGGCTTTATGGCTACACCTTC. This codes for CASRDTGLYGYTF.

This clonotype was picked up many times. The V call is TRBV9, the J call TRBJ1-1, with D tentatively TRBD1 (6 bases). Per the germline V gene, CDR1 is SGDLS and CDR2 is YYNGEE. This CDR3 region has 15 residues. Trimming pared 6 bases from V and 7 bases from J, leaving 22 bases between. CDR3 sequence reads: CASTAPGHENLEAFF. The CDR3 nucleotides read TGTGCCAGCACCGCTCCGGGACACGAGAACCTTGAAGCTTTCTTT.

In its sample, this clonotype was seen many times. The gene calls are TRBV2 and TRBJ2-7; TRBD1 might be the D (5 bases). CDR3 length: 13 residues. Trimming took off 7 bases at V and 6 bases at J, with 16 bases between the two ends. The germline gives CDR1 SNHLY, CDR2 FYNNEI. The CDR3 protein is CASTLGARSEQYF. CDR3 coding DNA: TGTGCCAGCACCTTAGGGGCGAGATCCGAGCAGTACTTC.

A few counts support this clonotype. This chain links TRBV4-3 with TRBJ1-2; weak D call: TRBD1 (6 bases). V was shortened by 0 bases and J by 0 bases, with 8 bases between the two germline ends. Germline V CDR1 and CDR2: LGHNA, YSLEER. The CDR3 has 15 residues. Written as DNA, the CDR3 is TGCGCCAGCAGCCAAGATGGGGGCGCTAACTATGGCTACACCTTC. Translated: CASSQDGGANYGYTF.

This clonotype was recorded many times. V and J are TRBV28 and TRBJ1-2; D remains ambiguous. Trimming pared 3 bases from V and 0 bases from J, leaving 8 bases between. The CDR3 is made up of 14 amino acids. Germline V gene lookup returns CDR1 MDHEN and CDR2 SYDVKM. CDR3 DNA: TGTGCCAGCAGTTTCCCAGGCCCTAACTATGGCTACACCTTC. Protein product: CASSFPGPNYGYTF.

This clonotype has a count of ten or more. The V and J genes are TRBV7-2 and TRBJ1-5, with D possibly matching TRBD1 (6 bases). The CDR3 runs to 16 residues. The germline CDR1 and CDR2 sequences are SGHTA and FQGNSA. Trimming took off 5 bases at V and 0 bases at J, with 14 bases between the two ends. The CDR3 protein is CASSPTGTSSNQPQHF. The CDR3 nucleotides are TGTGCCAGCAGCCCCACCGGGACAAGTAGCAATCAGCCCCAGCATTTT.

This sequence joins TRBV3-1 and TRBJ2-5, with 7 bases identical to TRBD2. Germline values: CDR1 LGHDT, CDR2 YNNKEL (reference sequence). The CDR3 consists of 14 residues. V lost 0 bases to trimming and J lost 3 bases; unmatched junction nucleotides: 1. CDR3 in amino acids: CASSQDGLEETQYF. The DNA for the CDR3 is TGTGCCAGCAGCCAAGATGGACTAGAAGAGACCCAGTACTTC.

The rearrangement links TRBV7-9 to TRBJ1-2; no clear D gene. The CDR3 runs 14 residues. Germline lookup yields CDR1 SEHNR and CDR2 FQNEAQ (reference sequence). Trimming took off 5 bases at V and 4 bases at J, with 14 bases between the two ends. In DNA, the CDR3 is TGTGCCAGCAGCCCTTTGGAGACATCCTATGGCTACACCTTC. This gives the protein CASSPLETSYGYTF.

This clonotype was counted ten times or more. The V and J genes are TRBV20-1 and TRBJ1-1; D may be TRBD1 (5 bases). The CDR3 is made up of 12 amino acids. CDR1 and CDR2 (germline): DFQATT, SNEGSKA (reference sequence). V lost 6 bases to trimming and J lost 11 bases, with 19 bases between them. The CDR3 DNA follows: TGCAGTGCCCCAACCCCCGGGACTGCGGCTTTCTTT. It codes for CSAPTPGTAAFF.

This clonotype was observed a few times. The rearrangement links TRBV6-2 or TRBV6-3 to TRBJ2-5, with 8 bases lining up with TRBD2. V gave up 2 bases and J gave up 4 bases; unmatched junction bases: 3. The CDR3 consists of 14 residues. Germline CDR1 reads MNHEY; CDR2 reads SVGEGT. The CDR3 reads CASSYTGGRETQYF. The CDR3 DNA follows: TGTGCCAGCAGTTACACGGGAGGGAGAGAGACCCAGTACTTC.

This clonotype was picked up a small number of times. The rearrangement joins TRBV19 to TRBJ1-5; TRBD1 matches at 10 bases. The CDR3 loop spans 17 amino acids. V dropped 5 bases and J dropped 2; count of bases not matched to a gene: 9. CDR1 and CDR2 from the germline V gene are LNHDA and SQIVND (reference sequence). The CDR3 here is CASSDRGRRSGNQPQHF. The CDR3 nucleotides are TGTGCCAGTAGTGACAGGGGGCGCCGGTCGGGCAATCAGCCCCAGCATTTT.

This clonotype has more than one count but fewer than ten. The chain carries TRBV11-3 and TRBJ2-1; 12 bases match TRBD1. The CDR3 contains 16 residues. Trimming removed 1 base from V and 8 bases from J; junction bases left unmatched: 6. Germline CDR1 is SGHNT and CDR2 is YENEEA. The CDR3 is CASSLAPGQGADEQFF. The CDR3 DNA reads as TGTGCCAGCAGCTTAGCCCCGGGACAGGGGGCCGATGAGCAGTTCTTC.

This clonotype was seen repeatedly, ten times or more. The chain links TRBV12-3 or TRBV12-4 to TRBJ2-7; D call uncertain. There are 12 residues in the CDR3. Trimming left V 0 bases short and J 3 bases short, with 3 bases between. The DNA for the CDR3 is TGTGCCAGCAGTTTAGCGGGCTACGAGCAGTACTTC. Amino acid sequence: CASSLAGYEQYF.

This clonotype was counted only a few times. The V and J genes are TRBV7-3 and TRBJ1-1, with D possibly TRBD1 on 6 matching bases. CDR3 size: 14 residues. V lost 5 bases and J 3 bases, leaving 13 bases between the germline ends. The V gene's germline CDR1 is SGHTA and CDR2 FQGTGA. The CDR3 protein is CASSPQGRDTEAFF. Here the CDR3 DNA reads TGTGCCAGCAGCCCACAGGGACGGGACACTGAAGCTTTCTTT.